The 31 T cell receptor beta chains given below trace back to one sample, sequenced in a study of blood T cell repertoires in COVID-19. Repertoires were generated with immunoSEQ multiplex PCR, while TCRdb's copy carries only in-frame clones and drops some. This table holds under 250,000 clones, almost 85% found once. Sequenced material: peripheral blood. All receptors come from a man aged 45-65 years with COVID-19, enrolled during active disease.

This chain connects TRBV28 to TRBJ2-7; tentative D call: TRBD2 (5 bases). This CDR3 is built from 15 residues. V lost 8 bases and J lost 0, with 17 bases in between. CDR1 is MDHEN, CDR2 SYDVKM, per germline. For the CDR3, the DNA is TGTGCCAGCCTAAAGGCGGGCAGCAGCTCCTACGAGCAGTACTTC. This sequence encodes CASLKAGSSSYEQYF.

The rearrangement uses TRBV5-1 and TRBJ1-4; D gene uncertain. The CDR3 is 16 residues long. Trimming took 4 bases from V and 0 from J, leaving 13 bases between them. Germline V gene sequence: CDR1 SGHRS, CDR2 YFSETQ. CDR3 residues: CASSLQTGSTNEKLFF. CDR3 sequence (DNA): TGCGCCAGCAGCCTCCAGACTGGATCAACTAATGAAAAACTGTTTTTT.

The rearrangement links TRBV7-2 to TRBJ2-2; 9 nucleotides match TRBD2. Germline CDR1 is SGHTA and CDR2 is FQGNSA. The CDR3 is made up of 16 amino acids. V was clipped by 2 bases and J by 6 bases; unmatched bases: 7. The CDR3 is CASSLSASGDPGELFF. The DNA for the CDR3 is TGTGCCAGCAGCTTATCAGCTAGCGGGGATCCCGGGGAGCTGTTTTTT.

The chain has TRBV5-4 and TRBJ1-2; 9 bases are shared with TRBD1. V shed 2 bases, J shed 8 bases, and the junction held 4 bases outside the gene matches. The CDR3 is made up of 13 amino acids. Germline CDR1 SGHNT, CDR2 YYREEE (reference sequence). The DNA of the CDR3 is TGTGCCAGCAGCTTTACAGGGGGCCGCGGCTACACCTTC. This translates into CASSFTGGRGYTF.

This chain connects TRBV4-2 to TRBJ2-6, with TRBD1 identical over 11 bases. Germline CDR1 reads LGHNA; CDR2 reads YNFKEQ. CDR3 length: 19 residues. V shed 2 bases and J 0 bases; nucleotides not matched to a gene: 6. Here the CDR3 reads CASSQSAGTGGSGANVLTF. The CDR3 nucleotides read TGTGCCAGCAGCCAATCGGCCGGGACAGGGGGCTCTGGGGCCAACGTCCTGACTTTC.

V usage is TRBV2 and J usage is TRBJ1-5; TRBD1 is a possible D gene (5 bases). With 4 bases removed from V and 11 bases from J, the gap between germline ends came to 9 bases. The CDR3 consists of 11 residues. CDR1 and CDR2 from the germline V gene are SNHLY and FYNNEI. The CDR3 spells CASSVGAAQHF. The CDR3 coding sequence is TGTGCCAGCAGTGTAGGGGCAGCCCAGCATTTT. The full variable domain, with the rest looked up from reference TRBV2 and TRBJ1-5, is EPEVTQTPSHQVTQMGQEVILRCVPISNHLYFYWYRQILGQKVEFLVSFYNNEISEKSEIFDDQFSVERPDGSNFTLKIRSTKLEDSAMYFCASSVGAAQHFGDGTRLSIL.

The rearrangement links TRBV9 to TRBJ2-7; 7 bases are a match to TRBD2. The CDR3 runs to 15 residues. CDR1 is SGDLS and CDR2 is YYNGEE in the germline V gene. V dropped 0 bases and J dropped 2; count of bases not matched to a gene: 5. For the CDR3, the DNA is TGTGCCAGCAGCGTAGCCTCGGGACTAACCTACGAGCAGTACTTC. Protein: CASSVASGLTYEQYF.

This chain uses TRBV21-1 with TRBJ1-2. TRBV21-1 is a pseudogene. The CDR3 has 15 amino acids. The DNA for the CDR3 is TGTGCCAGCAGCAAAGCGTCCGATGAGGAATATGGCTACACCTTC. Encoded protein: CASSKASDEEYGYTF.

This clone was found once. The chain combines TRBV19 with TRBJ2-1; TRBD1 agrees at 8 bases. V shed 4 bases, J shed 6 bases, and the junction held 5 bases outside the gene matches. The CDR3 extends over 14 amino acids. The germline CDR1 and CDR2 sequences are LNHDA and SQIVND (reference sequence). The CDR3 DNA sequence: TGTGCCAGTAGTAGGCAGGGGGCTGTCAATGAGCAGTTCTTC. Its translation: CASSRQGAVNEQFF.

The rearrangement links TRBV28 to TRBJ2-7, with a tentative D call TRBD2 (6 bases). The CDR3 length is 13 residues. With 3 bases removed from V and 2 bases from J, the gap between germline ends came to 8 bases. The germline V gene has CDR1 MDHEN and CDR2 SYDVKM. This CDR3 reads CASSLEGPYEQYF. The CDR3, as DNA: TGTGCCAGCAGTTTGGAGGGACCCTACGAGCAGTACTTC.

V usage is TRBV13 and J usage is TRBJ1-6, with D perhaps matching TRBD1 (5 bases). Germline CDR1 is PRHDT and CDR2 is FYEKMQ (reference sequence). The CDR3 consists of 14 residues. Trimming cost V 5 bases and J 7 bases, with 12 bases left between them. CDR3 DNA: TGTGCCAGCAGCCTCGGACACAAAAATTCACCCCTCCACTTT. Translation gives CASSLGHKNSPLHF.

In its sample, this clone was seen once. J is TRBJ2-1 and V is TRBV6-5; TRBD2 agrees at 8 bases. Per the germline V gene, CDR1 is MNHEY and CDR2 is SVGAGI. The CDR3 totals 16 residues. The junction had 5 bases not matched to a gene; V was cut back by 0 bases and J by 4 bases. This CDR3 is CASSYSSSGGYNEQFF. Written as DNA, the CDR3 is TGTGCCAGCAGTTACTCGTCCAGCGGGGGATACAATGAGCAGTTCTTC.

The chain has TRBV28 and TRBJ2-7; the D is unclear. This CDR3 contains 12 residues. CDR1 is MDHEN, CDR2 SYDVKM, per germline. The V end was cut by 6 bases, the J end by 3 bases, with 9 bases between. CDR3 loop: CASRRLGYEQYF. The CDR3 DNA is TGTGCCAGCAGACGTCTAGGCTACGAGCAGTACTTC.

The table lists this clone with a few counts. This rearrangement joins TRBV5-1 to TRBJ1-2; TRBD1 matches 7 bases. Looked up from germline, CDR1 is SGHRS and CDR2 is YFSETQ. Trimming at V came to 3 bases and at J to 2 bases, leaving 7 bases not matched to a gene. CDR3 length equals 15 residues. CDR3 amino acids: CASSSGQAPNYGYTF. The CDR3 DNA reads TGCGCCAGCAGCTCCGGACAGGCCCCGAACTATGGCTACACCTTC. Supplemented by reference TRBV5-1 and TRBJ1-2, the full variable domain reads KAGVTQTPRYLIKTRGQQVTLSCSPISGHRSVSWYQQTPGQGLQFLFEYFSETQRNKGNFPGRFSGRQFSNSRSEMNVSTLELGDSALYLCASSSGQAPNYGYTFGSGTRLTVV.

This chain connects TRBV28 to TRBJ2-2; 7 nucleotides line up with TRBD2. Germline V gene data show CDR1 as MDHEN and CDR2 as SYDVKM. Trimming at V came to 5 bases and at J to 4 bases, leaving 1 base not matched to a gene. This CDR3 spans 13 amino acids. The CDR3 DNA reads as TGTGCCAGCAGTGGCGGGGGCACCGGGGAGCTGTTTTTT. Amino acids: CASSGGGTGELFF.

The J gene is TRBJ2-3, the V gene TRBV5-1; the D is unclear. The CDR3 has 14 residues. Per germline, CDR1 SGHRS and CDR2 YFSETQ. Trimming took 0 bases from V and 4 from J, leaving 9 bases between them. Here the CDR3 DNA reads TGCGCCAGCAGCTTGGGGCCAGCGTCAGATACGCAGTATTTT. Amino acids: CASSLGPASDTQYF.

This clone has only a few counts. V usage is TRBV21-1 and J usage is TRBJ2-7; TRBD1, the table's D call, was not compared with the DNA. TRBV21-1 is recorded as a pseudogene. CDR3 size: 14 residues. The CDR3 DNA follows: TGTGCCCGGACACATTCGGTGGCCTTCTACGAGCAGTACTTC. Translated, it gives CARTHSVAFYEQYF.

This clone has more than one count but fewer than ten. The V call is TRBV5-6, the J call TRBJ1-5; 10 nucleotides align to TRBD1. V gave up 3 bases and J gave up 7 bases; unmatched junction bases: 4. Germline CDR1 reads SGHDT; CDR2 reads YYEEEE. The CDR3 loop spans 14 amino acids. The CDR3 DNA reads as TGTGCCAGCAGCTCAAGGACAGGGGGACAGCCCCAGCATTTT. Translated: CASSSRTGGQPQHF.

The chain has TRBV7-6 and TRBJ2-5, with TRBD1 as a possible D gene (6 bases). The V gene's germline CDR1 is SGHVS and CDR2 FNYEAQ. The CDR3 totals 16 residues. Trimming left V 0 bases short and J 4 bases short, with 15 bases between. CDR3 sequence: CASSLAQGSGRETQYF. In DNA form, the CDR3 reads TGTGCCAGCAGCTTAGCGCAGGGGTCGGGCAGAGAGACCCAGTACTTC.

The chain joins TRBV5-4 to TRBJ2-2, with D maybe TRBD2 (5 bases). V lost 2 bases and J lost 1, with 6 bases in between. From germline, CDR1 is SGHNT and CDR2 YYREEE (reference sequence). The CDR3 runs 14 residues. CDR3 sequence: CASSFSVNTGELFF. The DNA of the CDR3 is TGTGCCAGCAGCTTTAGCGTGAACACCGGGGAGCTGTTTTTT.

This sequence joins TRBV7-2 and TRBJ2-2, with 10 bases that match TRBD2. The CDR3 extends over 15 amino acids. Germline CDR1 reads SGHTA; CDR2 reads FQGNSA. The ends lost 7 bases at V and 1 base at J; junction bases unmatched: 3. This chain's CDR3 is CASNRLAGNTGELFF. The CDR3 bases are TGTGCCAGCAACCGACTAGCGGGGAACACCGGGGAGCTGTTTTTT.

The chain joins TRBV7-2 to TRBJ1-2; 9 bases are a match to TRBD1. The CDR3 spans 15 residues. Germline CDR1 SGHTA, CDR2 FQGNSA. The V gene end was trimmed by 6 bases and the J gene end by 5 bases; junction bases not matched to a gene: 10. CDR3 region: CASSRTGTGSYGYTF. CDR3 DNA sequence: TGTGCCAGCAGTAGAACCGGGACAGGGTCATATGGCTACACCTTC.

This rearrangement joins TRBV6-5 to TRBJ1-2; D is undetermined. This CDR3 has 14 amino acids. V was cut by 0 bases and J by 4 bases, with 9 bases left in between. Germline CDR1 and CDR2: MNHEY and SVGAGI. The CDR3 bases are TGTGCCAGCAGTTACTCCATCAGAGGCTATGGCTACACCTTC. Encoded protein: CASSYSIRGYGYTF.

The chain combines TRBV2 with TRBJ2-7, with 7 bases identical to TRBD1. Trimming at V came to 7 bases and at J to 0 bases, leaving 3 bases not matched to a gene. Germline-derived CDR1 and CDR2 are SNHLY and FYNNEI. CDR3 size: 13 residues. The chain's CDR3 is CASTRDSSYEQYF. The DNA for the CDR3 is TGTGCCAGCACTCGGGACAGCTCCTACGAGCAGTACTTC.

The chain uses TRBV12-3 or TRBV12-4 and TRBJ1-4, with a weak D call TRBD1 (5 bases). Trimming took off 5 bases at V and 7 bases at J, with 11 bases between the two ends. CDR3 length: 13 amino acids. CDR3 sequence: CASSHQGGEKLFF. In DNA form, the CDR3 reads TGTGCCAGCAGTCATCAGGGTGGTGAAAAACTGTTTTTT.

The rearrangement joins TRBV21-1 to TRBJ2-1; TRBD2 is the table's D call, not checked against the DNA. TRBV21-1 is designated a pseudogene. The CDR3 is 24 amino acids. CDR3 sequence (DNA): TGTGCCAGCAGCAGAGATATGACGTACCGGGGACTAGCGGGGACTACGAGCTCCTACAATGAGCAGTTCTTC. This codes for CASSRDMTYRGLAGTTSSYNEQFF.

CDR3 protein: CASSLAGQGGEKLFF. The DNA of the CDR3 is TGTGCCAGCAGTTTAGCAGGACAGGGAGGGGAAAAACTGTTTTTT. The chain couples TRBV28 to TRBJ1-4; 8 positions agree with TRBD1. J was trimmed by 8 bases and V by 2 bases; bases with no gene match: 7. CDR1 is MDHEN and CDR2 is SYDVKM in the germline V gene. The CDR3 contains 15 residues.

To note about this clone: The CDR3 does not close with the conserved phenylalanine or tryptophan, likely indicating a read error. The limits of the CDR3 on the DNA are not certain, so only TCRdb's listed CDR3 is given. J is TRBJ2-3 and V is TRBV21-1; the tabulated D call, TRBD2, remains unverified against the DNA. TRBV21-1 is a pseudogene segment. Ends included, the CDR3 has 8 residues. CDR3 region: CATTTGLH.

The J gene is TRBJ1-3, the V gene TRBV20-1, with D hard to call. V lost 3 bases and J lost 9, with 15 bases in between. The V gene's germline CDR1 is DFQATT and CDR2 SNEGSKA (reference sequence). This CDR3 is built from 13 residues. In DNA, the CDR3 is TGCAGTGCTAGTGGCCAGGTTGGGAGCACCATATATTTT. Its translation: CSASGQVGSTIYF.

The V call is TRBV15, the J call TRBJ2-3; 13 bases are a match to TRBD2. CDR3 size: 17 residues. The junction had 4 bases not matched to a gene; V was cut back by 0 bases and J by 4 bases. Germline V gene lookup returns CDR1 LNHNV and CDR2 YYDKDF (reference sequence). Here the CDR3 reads CATSRDTSGGASDTQYF. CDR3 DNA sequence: TGTGCCACCAGCAGAGATACTAGCGGGGGGGCGTCAGATACGCAGTATTTT.

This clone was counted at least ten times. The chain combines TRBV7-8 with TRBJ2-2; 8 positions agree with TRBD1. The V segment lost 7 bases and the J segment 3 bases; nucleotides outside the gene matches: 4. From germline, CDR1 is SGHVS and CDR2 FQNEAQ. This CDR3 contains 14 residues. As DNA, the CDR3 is TGTGCCAGCAACGGACAGGGATACACCGGGGAGCTGTTTTTT. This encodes CASNGQGYTGELFF.